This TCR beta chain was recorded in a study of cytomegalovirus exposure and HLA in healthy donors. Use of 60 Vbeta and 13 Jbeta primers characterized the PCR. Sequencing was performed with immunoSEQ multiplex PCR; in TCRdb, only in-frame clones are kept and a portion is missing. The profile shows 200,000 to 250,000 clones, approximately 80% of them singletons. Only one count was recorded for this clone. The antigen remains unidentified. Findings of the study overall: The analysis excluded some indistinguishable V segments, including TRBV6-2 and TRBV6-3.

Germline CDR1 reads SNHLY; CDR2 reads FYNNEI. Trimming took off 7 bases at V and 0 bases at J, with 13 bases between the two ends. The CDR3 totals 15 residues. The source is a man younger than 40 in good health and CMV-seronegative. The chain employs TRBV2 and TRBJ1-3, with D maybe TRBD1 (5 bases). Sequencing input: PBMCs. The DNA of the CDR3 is TGTGCCAGCACCGTCCGGGGGATCTCTGGAAACACCATATATTTT. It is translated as CASTVRGISGNTIYF.